These 25 T cell receptor beta chains came from one sample sequenced in a study of blood T cell repertoires in COVID-19. Clones were sequenced by immunoSEQ multiplex PCR, and TCRdb holds only the in-frame ones, with some missing. Of 49,000 or so clones listed, over 75% are singletons. The sample consisted of peripheral blood. The receptor set was obtained from an elderly woman with COVID-19, enrolled during active disease.

This chain joins TRBV10-3 and TRBJ2-2; TRBD2 matches at 11 bases. V was clipped by 6 bases and J by 5 bases; unmatched bases: 5. Per the germline V gene, CDR1 is ENHRY and CDR2 is SYGVKD. The CDR3 loop spans 15 amino acids. Here the CDR3 DNA reads TGTGCCATCAGCATACTAGCGGGGGCAACCGGGGAGCTGTTTTTT. Protein: CAISILAGATGELFF.

V is TRBV5-1 and J is TRBJ1-5; weak D call: TRBD1 (6 bases). CDR3 length equals 15 residues. Germline CDR1 is SGHRS and CDR2 is YFSETQ. Trimming pared 0 bases from V and 3 bases from J, leaving 10 bases between. This CDR3 reads CASSLDQGPNQPQHF. The CDR3 DNA sequence: TGCGCCAGCAGCTTGGATCAGGGGCCCAATCAGCCCCAGCATTTT.

The rearrangement joins TRBV19 to TRBJ2-1; 7 nucleotides agree with TRBD2. The germline CDR1 and CDR2 sequences are LNHDA and SQIVND (reference sequence). The CDR3 runs 18 residues. V lost 5 bases, J lost 2 bases, and 15 bases stayed unmatched. The CDR3 sequence: CASSPRLGVRGAYNEQFF. Written as DNA, the CDR3 is TGTGCCAGTAGTCCGCGACTCGGTGTACGGGGGGCCTACAATGAGCAGTTCTTC.

Of note for this clone: One junction end does not reproduce the germline sequence, and a read error may be involved. Here the CDR3 DNA reads TGCGCCAGCAGACCCTCAGGGGAACAAGAGGCCCAGTACTTC. It encodes CASRPSGEQEAQYF. The gene calls are TRBV5-1 and TRBJ2-5; tentatively, D is TRBD1 (6 bases). Germline loops: CDR1 SGHRS, CDR2 YFSETQ. The CDR3 runs 14 residues.

The V gene is TRBV7-9, the J gene TRBJ2-1, with D unresolved. Trimming left V 0 bases short and J 8 bases short, with 8 bases between. Per the germline V gene, CDR1 is SEHNR and CDR2 is FQNEAQ (reference sequence). The CDR3 is 13 residues long. The DNA of the CDR3 is TGTGCCAGCAGCTTAGCGAACATTGATGAGCAGTTCTTC. It encodes CASSLANIDEQFF.

The J gene is TRBJ1-6, the V gene TRBV7-2; D unresolved. CDR3 size: 15 residues. Germline V lookup: CDR1 SGHTA, CDR2 FQGNSA. V was trimmed by 5 bases and J by 4 bases, leaving 12 bases between them. CDR3 loop: CASSLLGPYNSPLHF. The CDR3 bases are TGTGCCAGCAGCCTCCTGGGCCCTTATAATTCACCCCTCCACTTT.

The rearrangement uses TRBV3-1 (or the pseudogene TRBV3-2) and TRBJ2-5; 10 positions match TRBD2. The junction had 7 bases not matched to a gene; V was cut back by 4 bases and J by 5 bases. Germline V gene sequence: CDR1 LGHDT, CDR2 YNNKEL (reference sequence). The CDR3 is 15 residues long. The CDR3 sequence is CASSPERGGGETQYF. As DNA, the CDR3 is TGTGCCAGCAGCCCGGAGCGGGGGGGAGGGGAGACCCAGTACTTC.

The V call is TRBV11-1, the J call TRBJ1-5; tentatively, D is TRBD1 (5 bases). The CDR3 covers 15 residues. Germline lookup yields CDR1 SGHAT and CDR2 FQDESV (reference sequence). Trimming stripped 2 bases from V and 2 bases from J, with 10 bases between. CDR3 sequence: CASSLLWGGNQPQHF. The CDR3 nucleotides read TGTGCCAGCAGCTTACTCTGGGGGGGCAATCAGCCCCAGCATTTT.

This chain uses TRBV7-9 with TRBJ1-1; D not resolved. V was shortened by 2 bases and J by 2 bases, with 6 bases between the two germline ends. Per germline, CDR1 SEHNR and CDR2 FQNEAQ (reference sequence). The CDR3 has 13 amino acids. The CDR3 nucleotides read TGTGCCAGCAGCTTATTGGCTAACACTGAAGCTTTCTTT. It codes for CASSLLANTEAFF.

This clone is a singleton in its sample. The genes are TRBV2 and TRBJ1-6; D gene ambiguous. Germline assignment: CDR1 SNHLY and CDR2 FYNNEI. The CDR3 covers 14 residues. V gave up 4 bases and J gave up 10 bases, with 14 bases separating them. CDR3 protein: CASSGEGSQSPLHF. The CDR3 coding sequence is TGTGCCAGCAGTGGCGAGGGTTCACAGTCACCCCTCCACTTT.

This clone was seen more than once but under ten times. This chain joins TRBV5-4 and TRBJ2-3; 7 bases line up with TRBD2. This CDR3 has 16 amino acids. V lost 4 bases to trimming and J lost 5 bases; unmatched junction nucleotides: 13. Germline CDR1 is SGHNT and CDR2 is YYREEE (reference sequence). The CDR3 sequence: CASSPTSGGRGDTQYF. The CDR3 bases are TGTGCCAGCAGCCCCACCTCGGGGGGAAGAGGAGATACGCAGTATTTT.

The CDR3 loop reads CASSPGQLYEQYF. CDR3 DNA sequence: TGTGCCAGCTCTCCCGGACAGCTTTACGAGCAGTACTTC. This chain joins TRBV18 and TRBJ2-7, with D perhaps matching TRBD1 (6 bases). The CDR3 spans 13 residues. Germline loops: CDR1 KGHSH, CDR2 LQKENI. V lost 6 bases and J 4 bases, leaving 13 bases between the germline ends.

This clone has only one observation. The chain joins TRBV6-5 to TRBJ1-3, with TRBD1 identical over 8 bases. Germline assignment: CDR1 MNHEY and CDR2 SVGAGI. This CDR3 has 13 amino acids. J gave up 6 bases and V 9 bases, and 7 bases lay outside the gene matches. This chain's CDR3 is CASDRGGENTIYF. As DNA, the CDR3 is TGTGCCAGTGACAGGGGAGGAGAAAACACCATATATTTT.

The chain is built from TRBV2 and TRBJ1-6; D gene uncertain. Germline-derived CDR1 and CDR2 are SNHLY and FYNNEI. The CDR3 loop spans 13 amino acids. Trimming took off 5 bases at V and 4 bases at J, with 6 bases between the two ends. CDR3: CASSLQYNSPLHF. The CDR3 nucleotides read TGTGCCAGCAGTCTCCAGTATAATTCACCCCTCCACTTT.

J is TRBJ1-2 and V is TRBV23-1; D gene uncertain. TRBV23-1 is an ORF, with its function uncertain. The V end lost 0 bases, the J end lost 0 bases, and 11 bases lay between the germline ends. This CDR3 has 16 amino acids. Here the CDR3 reads CASSQSRYLANYGYTF. CDR3 in DNA: TGCGCCAGCAGTCAATCGCGTTATTTGGCTAACTATGGCTACACCTTC.

Note on this clone: One end of the junction does not line up with germline, which may come from a read error. The chain employs TRBV5-8 and TRBJ1-5; D gene uncertain. The CDR3 has 14 amino acids. Germline V gene data show CDR1 as SGHTS and CDR2 as YDEGEE. The CDR3 is CASRLGRLGQPQHF. The DNA for the CDR3 is TGTGCCAGCAGGTTGGGCAGGTTAGGTCAGCCCCAGCATTTT.

In DNA, the CDR3 is TGCAGTGCTAGTTACAGCTCCTACGAGCAGTACTTC. It yields the protein CSASYSSYEQYF. This chain uses TRBV20-1 with TRBJ2-7; D unresolved. The CDR3 has 12 residues. The germline gives CDR1 DFQATT, CDR2 SNEGSKA (reference sequence). V lost 3 bases to trimming and J lost 0 bases, with 6 bases between them.

V usage is TRBV19 and J usage is TRBJ2-7; 7 bases line up with TRBD2. CDR1 LNHDA and CDR2 SQIVND come from the germline V gene (reference sequence). This CDR3 is built from 14 residues. V lost 9 bases, J lost 1 base, and 9 bases stayed unmatched. The DNA for the CDR3 is TGTGCCAGCTCCCCGGGGGGTTGGTCCTACGAGCAGTACTTC. Translated, it gives CASSPGGWSYEQYF. Drawing the rest from reference TRBV19 and TRBJ2-7, the complete variable domain is DGGITQSPKYLFRKEGQNVTLSCEQNLNHDAMYWYRQDPGQGLRLIYYSQIVNDFQKGDIAEGYSVSREKKESFPLTVTSAQKNPTAFYLCASSPGGWSYEQYFGPGTRLTVT.

The rearrangement joins TRBV6-2 or TRBV6-3 to TRBJ1-2; 7 bases line up with TRBD1. V lost 2 bases and J lost 3; bases outside the gene matches: 0. CDR1 MNHEY and CDR2 SVGEGT come from the germline V gene. The CDR3 is 13 amino acids. As DNA, the CDR3 is TGTGCCAGCAGTTACACAGGGGACTATGGCTACACCTTC. It is translated as CASSYTGDYGYTF.

The CDR3 spells CASQGVSTGELFF. The CDR3 DNA reads TGTGCCAGCCAGGGGGTTAGCACCGGGGAGCTGTTTTTT. This chain joins TRBV28 and TRBJ2-2; 7 bases fit TRBD1. V was pared by 8 bases and J by 4 bases, with 4 bases of the junction left unmatched. Germline V lookup: CDR1 MDHEN, CDR2 SYDVKM. The CDR3 runs to 13 residues.

This chain uses TRBV6-2 or TRBV6-3 with TRBJ2-3, with TRBD2 as a possible D gene (5 bases). With 4 bases removed from V and 5 bases from J, the gap between germline ends came to 28 bases. Germline CDR1 MNHEY, CDR2 SVGEGT. The CDR3 has 19 amino acids. CDR3 residues: CASSSLGGAGLTRVDTQYF. In DNA, the CDR3 is TGTGCCAGCAGTTCCCTTGGTGGCGCGGGCCTCACGAGGGTAGATACGCAGTATTTT.

The chain has TRBV3-1 (or the pseudogene TRBV3-2) and TRBJ2-3; tentative D call: TRBD2 (5 bases). V lost 1 base to trimming and J lost 6 bases, with 14 bases between them. The CDR3 has 15 residues. Germline V gives CDR1 LGHDT, CDR2 YNNKEL (reference sequence). In nucleotides, the CDR3 is TGTGCCAGCAGCCAAGGTCTTCCTAGCTCTGATACGCAGTATTTT. Translation: CASSQGLPSSDTQYF.

The rearrangement links TRBV10-3 to TRBJ1-4; D perhaps matches TRBD1 (5 bases). The CDR3 is made up of 14 amino acids. The V and J ends lost 6 bases and 8 bases respectively, with 16 bases between them. Germline CDR1 is ENHRY and CDR2 is SYGVKD. The CDR3 region is CAIRGDREGEKLFF. The CDR3 bases are TGTGCCATCAGGGGGGACCGGGAGGGCGAAAAACTGTTTTTT.

This chain links TRBV5-6 with TRBJ1-5; 9 bases match TRBD1. The ends lost 3 bases at V and 3 bases at J; junction bases unmatched: 4. The CDR3 loop spans 15 amino acids. Germline CDR1 and CDR2: SGHDT and YYEEEE. The CDR3 bases are TGTGCCAGCAGCTCACTACAGGGGGCCAATCAGCCCCAGCATTTT. Translating it yields CASSSLQGANQPQHF.

The chain has TRBV15 and TRBJ1-5; the match to TRBD1 covers 9 bases. This CDR3 region has 16 residues. CDR1 LNHNV and CDR2 YYDKDF come from the germline V gene (reference sequence). V gave up 5 bases and J gave up 2 bases; unmatched junction bases: 7. The DNA for the CDR3 is TGTGCCACCAGCGGCGGGACAGGGAAGGGCAATCAGCCCCAGCATTTT. Translated: CATSGGTGKGNQPQHF.